These 2 T cell receptor beta chains came from one sample sequenced in a study of blood T cell repertoires in COVID-19. Clones were read by immunoSEQ multiplex PCR, and TCRdb kept only the in-frame ones, dropping some. This table holds some 140,000 clones, about nine tenths found once. Sample: peripheral blood. Receptors originate from a middle-aged man with active COVID-19.

This chain uses TRBV9 with TRBJ2-7; 8 positions agree with TRBD2. CDR1 is SGDLS and CDR2 is YYNGEE in the germline V gene. The CDR3 consists of 15 residues. V lost 3 bases, J lost 2 bases, and 7 bases stayed unmatched. CDR3 coding DNA: TGTGCCAGCAGCGGGCGAGCGGGGGCCACCTACGAGCAGTACTTC. This gives the protein CASSGRAGATYEQYF.

The chain recombines TRBV30 with TRBJ1-5; tentative D call: TRBD1 (6 bases). Deletions cut 3 bases from V and 3 bases from J, with 12 bases between. The germline gives CDR1 GTSNPN, CDR2 SVGIG (reference sequence). There are 14 residues in the CDR3. The CDR3 loop is CAWSAGDSNQPQHF. In DNA, the CDR3 is TGTGCCTGGAGCGCAGGGGATTCCAATCAGCCCCAGCATTTT.